This T cell receptor (beta chain) appears in the sequencing data of a study of beta chain features in type 1 diabetes. Since all of the isolated RNA was reverse transcribed, expressed TCRB transcripts were what got sequenced. Some clones are missing from TCRdb's copy, which holds only in-frame ones; the method was immunoSEQ multiplex PCR. The sample records over 150,000 clones, approximately 10% being singletons. Remarks on this clone: The antigen remains unidentified.

Germline loops: CDR1 MDHEN, CDR2 SYDVKM. V was shortened by 4 bases and J by 4 bases, with 20 bases between the two germline ends. This CDR3 comprises 16 residues. Whole-study results and caveats: All four CD4+ subsets of Type 1 diabetes patients contained TCRB CDR3s that were moderately but significantly shorter.

Material for sequencing was central memory CD4+ T cells from blood. This sequence joins TRBV28 and TRBJ2-7, with a weak D call TRBD2 (6 bases). The receptor was derived from a man aged 30 to 39 with type 1 diabetes. The CDR3 coding sequence is TGTGCCAGCAGTTCGCCAGGGACGGGAGTAGGATACGAGCAGTACTTC. This sequence encodes CASSSPGTGVGYEQYF.